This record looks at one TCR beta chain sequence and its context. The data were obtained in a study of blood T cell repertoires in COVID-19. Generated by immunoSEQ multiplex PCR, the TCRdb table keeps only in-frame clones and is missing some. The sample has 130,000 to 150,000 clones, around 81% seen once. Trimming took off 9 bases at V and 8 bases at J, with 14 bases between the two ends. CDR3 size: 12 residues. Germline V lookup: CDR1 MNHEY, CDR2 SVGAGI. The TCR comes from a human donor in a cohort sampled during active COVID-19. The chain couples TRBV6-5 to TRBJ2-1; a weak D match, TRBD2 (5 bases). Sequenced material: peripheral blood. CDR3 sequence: CASRLAFHEQFF. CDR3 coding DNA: TGTGCCAGTCGTCTAGCCTTCCATGAGCAGTTCTTC.